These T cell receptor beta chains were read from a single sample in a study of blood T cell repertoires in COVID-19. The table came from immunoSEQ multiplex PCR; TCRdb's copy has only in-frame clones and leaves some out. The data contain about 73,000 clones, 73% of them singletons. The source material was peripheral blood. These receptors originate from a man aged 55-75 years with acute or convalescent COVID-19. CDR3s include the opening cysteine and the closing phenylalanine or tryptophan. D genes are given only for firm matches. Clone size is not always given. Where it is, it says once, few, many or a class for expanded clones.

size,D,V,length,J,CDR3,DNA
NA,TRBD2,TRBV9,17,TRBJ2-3,CASSVEPGGWGTDTQYF,TGTGCCAGCAGCGTAGAACCGGGGGGATGGGGAACAGATACGCAGTATTTT
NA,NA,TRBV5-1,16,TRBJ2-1,CASSFNPGLEKGEQFF,TGCGCCAGCAGCTTCAATCCGGGACTCGAGAAGGGTGAGCAGTTCTTC
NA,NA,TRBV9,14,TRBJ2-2,CASSATLNTGELFF,TGTGCCAGCAGCGCGACTTTGAACACCGGGGAGCTGTTTTTT
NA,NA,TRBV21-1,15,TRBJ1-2,CASSTYNGQGNGYTF,TGTGCCAGCAGCACCTACAACGGACAGGGGAATGGCTACACCTTC
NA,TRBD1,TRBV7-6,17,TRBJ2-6,CASSLVTGVAGANVLTF,TGTGCCAGCAGCTTAGTGACAGGGGTGGCTGGGGCCAACGTCCTGACTTTC
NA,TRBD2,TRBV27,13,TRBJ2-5,CASTGGRGETQYF,TGTGCCAGCACGGGCGGGCGGGGGGAGACCCAGTACTTC
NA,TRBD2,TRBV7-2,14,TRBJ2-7,CASSLTSGGYEQYF,TGTGCCAGCAGCCTGACTAGCGGAGGCTACGAGCAGTACTTC
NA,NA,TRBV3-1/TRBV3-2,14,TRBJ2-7,CASSQGGGSYEQYF,TGTGCCAGCAGCCAAGGGGGCGGTTCCTACGAGCAGTACTTC
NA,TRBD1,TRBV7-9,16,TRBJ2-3,CASSLTPTGWVDTQYF,TGTGCCAGCAGCTTAACGCCGACAGGGTGGGTAGATACGCAGTATTTT
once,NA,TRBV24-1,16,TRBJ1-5,CATSDRGQEGNQPQHF,TGTGCCACCAGTGATCGCGGACAAGAGGGCAATCAGCCCCAGCATTTT
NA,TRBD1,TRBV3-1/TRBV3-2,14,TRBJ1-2,CASSQTQGAGGYTF,TGTGCCAGCAGCCAAACTCAGGGGGCGGGTGGCTACACCTTC
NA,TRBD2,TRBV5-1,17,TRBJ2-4,CASSPGTSGGAKNIQYF,TGCGCCAGCAGCCCCGGGACTAGCGGGGGCGCCAAAAACATTCAGTACTTC
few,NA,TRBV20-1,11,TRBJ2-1,CSAFRDNEQFF,TGCAGTGCTTTCAGGGACAATGAGCAGTTCTTC
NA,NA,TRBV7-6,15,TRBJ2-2,CASSSTPAGTGELFF,TGTGCCAGCAGCTCGACTCCTGCTGGGACCGGGGAGCTGTTTTTT
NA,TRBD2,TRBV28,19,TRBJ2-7,CASSSAGSRLAGAFYEQYF,TGTGCCAGCAGTTCCGCCGGTTCGCGACTAGCGGGGGCGTTCTACGAGCAGTACTTC
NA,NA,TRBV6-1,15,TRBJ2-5,CASSDTGNSQETQYF,TGTGCCAGCAGTGACACAGGGAACAGCCAAGAGACCCAGTACTTC
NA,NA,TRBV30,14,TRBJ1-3,CAWSVGVAGNTIYF,TGTGCCTGGAGTGTGGGAGTCGCTGGAAACACCATATATTTT
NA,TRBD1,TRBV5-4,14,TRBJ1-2,CASSMDRGQGGYTF,TGTGCCAGCAGCATGGACAGGGGGCAGGGTGGCTACACCTTC
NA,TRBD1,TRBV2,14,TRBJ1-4,CASSEGQRGEKLFF,TGTGCCAGCAGTGAGGGACAGAGGGGAGAAAAACTGTTTTTT
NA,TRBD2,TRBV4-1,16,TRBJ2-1,CASSQDPGAGYNEQFF,TGCGCCAGCAGCCAAGATCCGGGAGCGGGATACAATGAGCAGTTCTTC
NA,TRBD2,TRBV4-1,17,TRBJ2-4,CASSQPQAGGAKNIQYF,TGCGCCAGCAGCCAACCACAAGCGGGAGGGGCCAAAAACATTCAGTACTTC
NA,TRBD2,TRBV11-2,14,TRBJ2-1,CASSLTGGAYEQFF,TGTGCCAGCAGCTTAACGGGGGGGGCCTATGAGCAGTTCTTC
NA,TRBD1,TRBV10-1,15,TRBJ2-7,CASSPRTGVPYGQYF,TGCGCCAGCAGCCCCAGGACAGGGGTCCCCTACGGGCAGTACTTC
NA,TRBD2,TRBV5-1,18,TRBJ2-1,CASSLRSGASGDYNEQFF,TGCGCCAGCAGCTTGAGGTCCGGGGCTAGCGGGGACTACAATGAGCAGTTCTTC
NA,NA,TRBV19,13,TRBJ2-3,CASNLAGTDTQYF,TGTGCCAGTAACTTAGCGGGCACAGATACGCAGTATTTT
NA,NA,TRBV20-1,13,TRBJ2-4,CSASGLAKNIQYF,TGCAGTGCTAGTGGACTAGCCAAAAACATTCAGTACTTC
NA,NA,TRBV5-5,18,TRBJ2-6,CASSLALGLSSGANVLTF,TGTGCCAGCAGCTTGGCCCTCGGTCTATCCTCTGGGGCCAACGTCCTGACTTTC
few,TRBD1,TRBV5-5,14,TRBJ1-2,CASSQTGYAYGYTF,TGTGCCAGCAGCCAGACAGGGTACGCCTATGGCTACACCTTC
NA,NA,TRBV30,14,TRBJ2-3,CAWSEGGSRDTQYF,TGTGCCTGGAGTGAGGGGGGGTCGAGAGATACGCAGTATTTT
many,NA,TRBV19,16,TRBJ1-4,CASSSGVSTTNEKLFF,TGTGCCAGTAGTTCAGGGGTATCGACAACTAATGAAAAACTGTTTTTT
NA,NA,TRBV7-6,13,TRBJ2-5,CASSLGARETQYF,TGTGCCAGCAGCTTAGGGGCTCGGGAGACCCAGTACTTC
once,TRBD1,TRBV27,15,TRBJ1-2,CASSLAPGQTWGYTF,TGTGCCAGCAGTTTAGCTCCGGGACAGACTTGGGGCTACACCTTC
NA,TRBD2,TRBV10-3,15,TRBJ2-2,CAISAASGVNGELFF,TGTGCCATCAGCGCGGCTAGCGGGGTAAACGGGGAGCTGTTTTTT
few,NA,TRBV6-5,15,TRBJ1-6,CASSRRWEANSPLHF,TGTGCCAGCAGTAGACGCTGGGAGGCGAATTCACCCCTCCACTTT
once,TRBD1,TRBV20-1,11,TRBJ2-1,CSVGQDRVQFF,TGCAGTGTGGGACAGGATCGAGTGCAGTTCTTC
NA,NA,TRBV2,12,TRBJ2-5,CASSEEGETQYF,TGTGCCAGCAGTGAGGAGGGGGAGACCCAGTACTTC
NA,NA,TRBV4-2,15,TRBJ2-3,CASSQDKRGTDTQYF,TGTGCCAGCAGCCAAGATAAGAGGGGGACAGATACGCAGTATTTT
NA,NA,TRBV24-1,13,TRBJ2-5,CATSDSGGETQYF,TGTGCCACCAGTGATTCTGGGGGGGAGACCCAGTACTTC
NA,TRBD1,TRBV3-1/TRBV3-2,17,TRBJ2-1,CASNPSLPGQGDNEQFF,TGTGCCAGCAACCCCTCCCTTCCGGGACAGGGGGACAATGAGCAGTTCTTC
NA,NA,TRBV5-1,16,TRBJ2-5,CASSSDPTGDQETQYF,TGCGCCAGCAGCTCCGATCCTACGGGGGATCAAGAGACCCAGTACTTC
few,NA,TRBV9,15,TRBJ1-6,CASSVDNSIGAPLHF,TGTGCCAGCAGCGTAGATAACAGCATCGGGGCACCCCTCCACTTT
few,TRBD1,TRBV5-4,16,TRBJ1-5,CASRPGQATDHQPQHF,TGTGCCAGCAGGCCGGGACAGGCCACGGATCATCAGCCCCAGCATTTT
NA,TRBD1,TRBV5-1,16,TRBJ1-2,CASSLAGTGGAVGYTF,TGCGCCAGCAGCTTGGCCGGGACAGGGGGCGCGGTTGGCTACACCTTC
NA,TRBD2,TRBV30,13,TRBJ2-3,CASGLAGTDTQYF,TGTGCCTCCGGGCTAGCGGGCACAGATACGCAGTATTTT
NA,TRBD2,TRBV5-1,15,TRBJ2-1,CASSLEASGYNEQFF,TGCGCCAGCAGCTTGGAGGCTAGCGGATACAATGAGCAGTTCTTC
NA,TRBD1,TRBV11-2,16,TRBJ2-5,CASSLQGAMGRETQYF,TGTGCCAGCAGCCTACAGGGGGCAATGGGTAGAGAGACCCAGTACTTC
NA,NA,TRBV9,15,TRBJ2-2,CASSVGRENTGELFF,TGTGCCAGCAGCGTAGGTCGGGAGAACACCGGGGAGCTGTTTTTT
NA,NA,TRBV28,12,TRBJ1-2,CASSGSGYGYTF,TGTGCCAGCTCAGGGTCGGGCTATGGCTACACCTTC
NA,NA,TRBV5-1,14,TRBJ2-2,CASSLGAASGELFF,TGCGCCAGCAGCTTGGGGGCAGCATCCGGGGAGCTGTTTTTT
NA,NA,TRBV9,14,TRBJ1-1,CASSVGGPNTEAFF,TGTGCCAGCAGCGTCGGGGGGCCGAACACTGAAGCTTTCTTT